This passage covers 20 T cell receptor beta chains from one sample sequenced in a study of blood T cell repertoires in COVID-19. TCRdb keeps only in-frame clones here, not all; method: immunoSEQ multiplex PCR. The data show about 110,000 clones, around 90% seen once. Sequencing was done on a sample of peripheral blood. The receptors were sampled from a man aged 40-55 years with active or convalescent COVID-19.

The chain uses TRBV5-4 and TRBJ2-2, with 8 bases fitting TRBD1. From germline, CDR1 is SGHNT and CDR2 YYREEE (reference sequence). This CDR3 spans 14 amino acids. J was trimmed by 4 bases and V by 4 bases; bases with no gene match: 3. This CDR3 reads CASSRDRSTGELFF. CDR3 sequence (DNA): TGTGCCAGCAGCCGGGACAGGTCCACCGGGGAGCTGTTTTTT.

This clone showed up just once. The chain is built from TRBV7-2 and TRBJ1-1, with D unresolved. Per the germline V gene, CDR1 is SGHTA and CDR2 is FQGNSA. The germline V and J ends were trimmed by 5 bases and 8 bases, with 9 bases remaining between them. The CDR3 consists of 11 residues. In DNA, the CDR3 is TGTGCCAGCAGCCCCCTGTCCGAAGCTTTCTTT. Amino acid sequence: CASSPLSEAFF. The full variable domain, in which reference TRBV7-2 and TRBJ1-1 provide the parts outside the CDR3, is GAGVSQSPSNKVTEKGKDVELRCDPISGHTALYWYRQSLGQGLEFLIYFQGNSAPDKSGLPSDRFSAERTGGSVSTLTIQRTQQEDSAVYLCASSPLSEAFFGQGTRLTVV.

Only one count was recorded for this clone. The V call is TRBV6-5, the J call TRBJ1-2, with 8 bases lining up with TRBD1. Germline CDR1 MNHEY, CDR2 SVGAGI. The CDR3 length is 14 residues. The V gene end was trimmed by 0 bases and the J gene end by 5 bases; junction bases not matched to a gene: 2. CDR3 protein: CASSYSRQGYGYTF. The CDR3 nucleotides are TGTGCCAGCAGTTACTCGCGACAGGGGTATGGCTACACCTTC.

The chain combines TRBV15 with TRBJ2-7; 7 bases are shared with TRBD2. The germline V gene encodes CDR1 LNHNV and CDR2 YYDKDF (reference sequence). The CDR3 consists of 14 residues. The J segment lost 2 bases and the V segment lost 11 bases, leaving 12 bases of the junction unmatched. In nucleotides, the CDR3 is TGTGCCCCCTCGAAGCGGGACGATACCTACGAGCAGTACTTC. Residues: CAPSKRDDTYEQYF.

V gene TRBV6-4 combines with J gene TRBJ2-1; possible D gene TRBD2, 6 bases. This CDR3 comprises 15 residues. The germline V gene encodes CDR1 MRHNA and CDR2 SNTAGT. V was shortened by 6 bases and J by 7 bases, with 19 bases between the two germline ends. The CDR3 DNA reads TGTGCCAGCAGCCGGGGAGGCCGCCTGGGGAATGAGCAGTTCTTC. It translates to CASSRGGRLGNEQFF.

CDR3 loop: CASGLGPGTEAFF. DNA of the CDR3: TGTGCTAGTGGTTTGGGCCCAGGCACTGAAGCTTTCTTT. The rearrangement links TRBV12-5 to TRBJ1-1, with D unresolved. The germline V gene has CDR1 LGHNT and CDR2 FRNRAP. The V end was cut by 1 base, the J end by 4 bases, with 7 bases between. The CDR3 sequence is 13 residues long. Using reference TRBV12-5 and TRBJ1-1 for the parts outside the CDR3, the full variable domain is DARVTQTPRHKVTEMGQEVTMRCQPILGHNTVFWYRQTMMQGLELLAYFRNRAPLDDSGMPKDRFSAEMPDATLATLKIQPSEPRDSAVYFCASGLGPGTEAFFGQGTRLTVV.

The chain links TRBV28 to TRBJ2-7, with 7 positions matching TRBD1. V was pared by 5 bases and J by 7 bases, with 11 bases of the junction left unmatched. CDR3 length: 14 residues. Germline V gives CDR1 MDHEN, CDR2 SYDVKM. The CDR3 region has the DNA TGTGCCAGCAGTAACGACAGGGCGATAGATGAGCAGTACTTC. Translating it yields CASSNDRAIDEQYF.

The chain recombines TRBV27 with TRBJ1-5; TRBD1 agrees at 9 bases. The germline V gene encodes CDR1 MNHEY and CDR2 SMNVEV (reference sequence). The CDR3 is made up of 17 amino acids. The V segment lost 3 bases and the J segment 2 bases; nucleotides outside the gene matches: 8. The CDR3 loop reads CASSFARGTGRNQPQHF. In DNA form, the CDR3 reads TGTGCCAGCAGTTTCGCCCGTGGGACAGGGCGCAATCAGCCCCAGCATTTT.

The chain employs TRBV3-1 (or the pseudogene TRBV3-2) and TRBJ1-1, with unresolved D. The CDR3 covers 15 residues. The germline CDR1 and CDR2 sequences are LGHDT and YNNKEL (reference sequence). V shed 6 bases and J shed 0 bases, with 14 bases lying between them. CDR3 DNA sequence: TGTGCCAGCAGAAGTACGGGGTTGATGAACACTGAAGCTTTCTTT. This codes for CASRSTGLMNTEAFF.

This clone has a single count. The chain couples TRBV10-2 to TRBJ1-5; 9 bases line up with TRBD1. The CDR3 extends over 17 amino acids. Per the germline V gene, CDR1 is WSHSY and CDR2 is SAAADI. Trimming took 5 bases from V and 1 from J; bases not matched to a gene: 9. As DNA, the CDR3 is TGCGCCAGCAGTCCCGGGACAGGGAGTAGGAGCAATCAGCCCCAGCATTTT. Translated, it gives CASSPGTGSRSNQPQHF.

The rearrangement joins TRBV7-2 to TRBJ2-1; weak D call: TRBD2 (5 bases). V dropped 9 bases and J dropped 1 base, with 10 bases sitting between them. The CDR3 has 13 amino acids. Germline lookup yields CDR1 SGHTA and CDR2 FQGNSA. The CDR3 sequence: CASRAGSYNEQFF. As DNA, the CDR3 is TGTGCCAGTCGGGCGGGTTCCTACAATGAGCAGTTCTTC.

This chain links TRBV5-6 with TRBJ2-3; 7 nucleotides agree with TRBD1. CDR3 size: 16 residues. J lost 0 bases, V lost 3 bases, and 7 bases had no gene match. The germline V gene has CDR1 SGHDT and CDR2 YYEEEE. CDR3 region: CASSYKGTASTDTQYF. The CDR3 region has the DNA TGTGCCAGCAGCTACAAGGGGACAGCCAGCACAGATACGCAGTATTTT.

The CDR3 sequence: CASSLGAGGRGTEAFF. The CDR3 DNA reads TGTGCCAGCAGCTTAGGGGCAGGGGGAAGGGGGACTGAAGCTTTCTTT. The V call is TRBV7-2, the J call TRBJ1-1; 7 bases map to TRBD1. CDR3 length equals 16 residues. The junction had 10 bases not matched to a gene; V was cut back by 1 base and J by 5 bases. Germline V gene sequence: CDR1 SGHTA, CDR2 FQGNSA.

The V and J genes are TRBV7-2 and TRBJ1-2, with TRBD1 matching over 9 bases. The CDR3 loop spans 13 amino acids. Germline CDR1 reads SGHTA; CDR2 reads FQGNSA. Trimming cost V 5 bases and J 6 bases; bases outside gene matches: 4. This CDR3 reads CASSAQGAHGYTF. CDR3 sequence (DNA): TGTGCCAGCAGCGCACAGGGGGCACATGGCTACACCTTC. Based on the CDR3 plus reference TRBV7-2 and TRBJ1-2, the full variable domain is GAGVSQSPSNKVTEKGKDVELRCDPISGHTALYWYRQSLGQGLEFLIYFQGNSAPDKSGLPSDRFSAERTGGSVSTLTIQRTQQEDSAVYLCASSAQGAHGYTFGSGTRLTVV.

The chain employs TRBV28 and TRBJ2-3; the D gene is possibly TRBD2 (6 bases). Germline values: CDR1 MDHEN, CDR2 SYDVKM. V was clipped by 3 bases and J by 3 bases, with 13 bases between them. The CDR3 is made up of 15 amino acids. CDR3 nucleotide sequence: TGTGCCAGCAGTTTCAGCGGGTCGGTGACAGATACGCAGTATTTT. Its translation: CASSFSGSVTDTQYF. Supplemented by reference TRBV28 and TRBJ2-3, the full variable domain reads DVKVTQSSRYLVKRTGEKVFLECVQDMDHENMFWYRQDPGLGLRLIYFSYDVKMKEKGDIPEGYSVSREKKERFSLILESASTNQTSMYLCASSFSGSVTDTQYFGPGTRLTVL.

The CDR3 DNA reads TGCAGCGTTCGACAGGGGGGGAACAATGAGCAGTTCTTC. The encoded protein is CSVRQGGNNEQFF. V is TRBV29-1 and J is TRBJ2-1; the match to TRBD1 covers 9 bases. This CDR3 region has 13 residues. V shed 5 bases, J shed 5 bases, and the junction held 4 bases outside the gene matches. CDR1 and CDR2 (germline): SQVTM, ANQGSEA.

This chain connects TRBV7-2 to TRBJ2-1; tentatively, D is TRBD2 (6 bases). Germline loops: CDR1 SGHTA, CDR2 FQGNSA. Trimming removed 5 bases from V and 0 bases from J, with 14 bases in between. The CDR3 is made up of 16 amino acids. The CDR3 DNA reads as TGTGCCAGCAGCCCGGGGACTGTAAGCTCCTACAATGAGCAGTTCTTC. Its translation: CASSPGTVSSYNEQFF.

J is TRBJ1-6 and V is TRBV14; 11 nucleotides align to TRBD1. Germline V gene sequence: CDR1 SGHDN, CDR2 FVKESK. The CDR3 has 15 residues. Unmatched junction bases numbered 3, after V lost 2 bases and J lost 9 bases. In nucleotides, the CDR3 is TGTGCCAGCAGCCAACGGACAGGGGGCCGTTCACCCCTCCACTTT. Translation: CASSQRTGGRSPLHF.

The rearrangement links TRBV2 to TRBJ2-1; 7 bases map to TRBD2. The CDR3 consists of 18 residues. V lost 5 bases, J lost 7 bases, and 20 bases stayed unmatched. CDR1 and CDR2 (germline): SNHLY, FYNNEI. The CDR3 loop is CASSTQVPLRTSFNEQFF. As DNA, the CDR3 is TGTGCCAGCAGTACCCAGGTCCCTTTAAGGACTAGTTTTAATGAGCAGTTCTTC.

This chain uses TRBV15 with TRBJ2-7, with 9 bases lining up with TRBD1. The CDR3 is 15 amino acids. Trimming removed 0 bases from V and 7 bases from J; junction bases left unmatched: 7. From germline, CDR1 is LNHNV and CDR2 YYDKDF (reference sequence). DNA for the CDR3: TGTGCCACCAGCAGAGACCTCCGGGACAGGGCTGAGCAGTACTTC. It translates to CATSRDLRDRAEQYF.